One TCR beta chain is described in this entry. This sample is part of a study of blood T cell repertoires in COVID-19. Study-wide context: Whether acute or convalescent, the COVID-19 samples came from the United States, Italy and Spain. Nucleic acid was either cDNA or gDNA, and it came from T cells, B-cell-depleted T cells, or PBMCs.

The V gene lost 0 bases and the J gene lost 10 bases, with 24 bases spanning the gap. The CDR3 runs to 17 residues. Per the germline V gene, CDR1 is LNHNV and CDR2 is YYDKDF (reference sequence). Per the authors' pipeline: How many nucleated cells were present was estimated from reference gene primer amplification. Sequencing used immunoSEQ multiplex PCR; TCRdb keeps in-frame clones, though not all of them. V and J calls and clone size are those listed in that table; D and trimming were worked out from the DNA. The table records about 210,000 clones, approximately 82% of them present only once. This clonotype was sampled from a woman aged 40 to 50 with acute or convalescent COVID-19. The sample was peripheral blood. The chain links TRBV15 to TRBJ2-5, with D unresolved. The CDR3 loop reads CATSRDFIGSTVVGQYF. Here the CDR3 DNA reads TGTGCCACCAGCAGAGATTTTATAGGATCCACAGTAGTGGGCCAGTACTTC.